These 26 T cell receptor beta chains were sequenced from one sample in a study of PD-L1 blockade in urothelial cancer. Data came from immunoSEQ multiplex PCR; TCRdb stores just in-frame clones and leaves some out. The sample lists under 35,000 clones, around 87% occurring once. The sequences come from PBMCs, collected around atezolizumab (anti-PD-L1) treatment. The source of these receptors is a man aged 45-60 years with urothelial cancer.

The DNA for the CDR3 is TGTGCCACCAGCACCTACCAAGAGACCCAGTACTTC. Its protein is CATSTYQETQYF. This rearrangement joins TRBV15 to TRBJ2-5; D gene uncertain. There are 12 residues in the CDR3. The germline CDR1 and CDR2 sequences are LNHNV and YYDKDF (reference sequence). V dropped 4 bases and J dropped 0 bases, with 3 bases sitting between them.

V is TRBV4-1 and J is TRBJ2-2; tentative D call: TRBD1 (6 bases). The CDR3 is made up of 16 amino acids. Germline V CDR1 and CDR2: MGHRA, YSYEKL. The germline V and J ends were trimmed by 4 bases and 1 base, with 13 bases remaining between them. CDR3: CASSPPGTLNTGELFF. CDR3 DNA sequence: TGCGCCAGCAGCCCCCCCGGGACACTGAACACCGGGGAGCTGTTTTTT.

The CDR3 loop reads CASSQARALVNEQFF. The CDR3 DNA sequence: TGTGCCAGCAGCCAAGCACGCGCCCTAGTCAATGAGCAGTTCTTC. The chain recombines TRBV14 with TRBJ2-1; D uncertain. Trimming left V 1 base short and J 6 bases short, with 13 bases between. The CDR3 is made up of 15 amino acids. CDR1 SGHDN and CDR2 FVKESK come from the germline V gene.

The J gene is TRBJ2-1, the V gene TRBV27; D possibly corresponds to TRBD2 (5 bases). This CDR3 comprises 16 residues. Germline-derived CDR1 and CDR2 are MNHEY and SMNVEV (reference sequence). The V end lost 4 bases, the J end lost 1 base, and 14 bases lay between the germline ends. Written as DNA, the CDR3 is TGTGCCAGCAGTTCCGGGGAAGCTTTGTCCTACAATGAGCAGTTCTTC. This translates into CASSSGEALSYNEQFF.

The V call is TRBV19, the J call TRBJ1-2; TRBD1 might be the D (6 bases). The CDR3 loop spans 15 amino acids. The V end lost 6 bases, the J end lost 0 bases, and 14 bases lay between the germline ends. The germline CDR1 and CDR2 sequences are LNHDA and SQIVND (reference sequence). CDR3 sequence (DNA): TGTGCCAGTAGGGACAGTGTAGCTTCTAACTATGGCTACACCTTC. Protein sequence: CASRDSVASNYGYTF.

This clone was observed a single time. This chain links TRBV7-9 with TRBJ2-1; 12 positions agree with TRBD2. The germline gives CDR1 SEHNR, CDR2 FQNEAQ (reference sequence). The CDR3 consists of 17 residues. Trimming at V came to 6 bases and at J to 7 bases, leaving 13 bases not matched to a gene. CDR3 nucleotides: TGTGCCAGCAGGATAGCCCCGGCTAGCGGGGGGGCTAATGAGCAGTTCTTC. Amino acids: CASRIAPASGGANEQFF.

The chain links TRBV27 to TRBJ2-1; perhaps TRBD2 as D (6 bases). From germline, CDR1 is MNHEY and CDR2 SMNVEV (reference sequence). Trimming stripped 6 bases from V and 5 bases from J, with 23 bases between. This CDR3 is built from 17 residues. The CDR3 spells CASSPRGGGAGHNEQFF. Here the CDR3 DNA reads TGTGCCAGCAGCCCAAGGGGCGGAGGGGCTGGCCACAATGAGCAGTTCTTC.

The chain links TRBV27 to TRBJ2-7; 8 bases line up with TRBD2. Unmatched junction bases numbered 3, after V lost 3 bases and J lost 2 bases. The CDR3 is 14 residues long. The germline CDR1 and CDR2 sequences are MNHEY and SMNVEV (reference sequence). The CDR3 region is CASSFAGLAYEQYF. Here the CDR3 DNA reads TGTGCCAGCAGTTTTGCGGGACTAGCCTACGAGCAGTACTTC.

The J gene is TRBJ2-1, the V gene TRBV5-1; TRBD1 might be the D (6 bases). The ends were cut back, 3 bases at V and 2 bases at J, with 12 bases in the middle. CDR3 size: 15 residues. Germline-derived CDR1 and CDR2 are SGHRS and YFSETQ. In nucleotides, the CDR3 is TGCGCCAGCAGCTGGGGACAAGGTCCCTACAATGAGCAGTTCTTC. Translation: CASSWGQGPYNEQFF.

The rearrangement joins TRBV5-6 to TRBJ1-1, with D perhaps TRBD1 (5 bases). V was trimmed by 4 bases and J by 5 bases, leaving 21 bases between them. The CDR3 sequence is 16 residues long. The germline CDR1 and CDR2 sequences are SGHDT and YYEEEE. This CDR3 is CASSVGHLWRRTEAFF. The CDR3 coding sequence is TGTGCCAGCAGCGTAGGACATCTCTGGCGTCGGACTGAAGCTTTCTTT.

This clone was observed a single time. The genes are TRBV7-6 and TRBJ2-1; 10 positions match TRBD2. V was pared by 0 bases and J by 8 bases, with 13 bases of the junction left unmatched. CDR1 and CDR2 from the germline V gene are SGHVS and FNYEAQ. The CDR3 covers 18 residues. CDR3 bases: TGTGCCAGCAGCTTAGCGGCTAGCGGGGGTTTAGGCTCTCATGAGCAGTTCTTC. It is translated as CASSLAASGGLGSHEQFF.

This clone turned up a few times. The genes are TRBV7-8 and TRBJ2-1; 7 bases are shared with TRBD1. Looked up from germline, CDR1 is SGHVS and CDR2 is FQNEAQ. The CDR3 contains 14 residues. V shed 2 bases and J 9 bases; nucleotides not matched to a gene: 7. For the CDR3, the DNA is TGTGCCAGCAGCTTAAACACAGGGGACGGTGAGCAGTTCTTC. Protein: CASSLNTGDGEQFF. The full variable domain, with the rest looked up from reference TRBV7-8 and TRBJ2-1, is GAGVSQSPRYKVAKRGQDVALRCDPISGHVSLFWYQQALGQGPEFLTYFQNEAQLDKSGLPSDRFFAERPEGSVSTLKIQRTQQEDSAVYLCASSLNTGDGEQFFGPGTRLTVL.

V usage is TRBV12-1 and J usage is TRBJ2-1; the D call TRBD2 from the table was never checked on the DNA. TRBV12-1 is classified as a pseudogene. The CDR3 has 15 residues. CDR3 coding DNA: TGTGCCAGCAGCGGGACTAGCGAGGCCTACAATGAGCAGTTCTTC. Translation gives CASSGTSEAYNEQFF.

The chain combines TRBV5-1 with TRBJ2-4; 8 bases line up with TRBD2. From germline, CDR1 is SGHRS and CDR2 YFSETQ. The length of the CDR3 is 16 residues. The V segment lost 3 bases and the J segment 5 bases; nucleotides outside the gene matches: 10. In DNA form, the CDR3 reads TGCGCCAGCAGCTCGACGCCCGGGGGGGGGCAAAACATTCAGTACTTC. Its protein is CASSSTPGGGQNIQYF.

The chain is built from TRBV6-1 and TRBJ1-3, with a possible D match to TRBD1 (5 bases). Germline CDR1 is MNHNS and CDR2 is SASEGT. The CDR3 runs 15 residues. The V and J ends lost 7 bases and 4 bases respectively, with 17 bases between them. CDR3 DNA: TGTGCCAGCATCCGCCTTTTGAACAGGGGAAACACCATATATTTT. Translation: CASIRLLNRGNTIYF.

The chain has TRBV18 and TRBJ2-1; the match to TRBD1 covers 8 bases. The CDR3 is made up of 20 amino acids. V lost 4 bases to trimming and J lost 0 bases; unmatched junction nucleotides: 17. In germline, CDR1 is KGHSH, CDR2 LQKENI. The CDR3 spells CASSLDRVPLLISSYNEQFF. The CDR3 DNA is TGTGCCAGCTCACTGGACAGGGTCCCCCTTTTAATTAGCTCCTACAATGAGCAGTTCTTC.

The rearrangement uses TRBV7-8 and TRBJ1-3; possible D gene TRBD1, 6 bases. The CDR3 contains 17 residues. V lost 2 bases and J 4 bases, leaving 18 bases between the germline ends. Germline V gene data show CDR1 as SGHVS and CDR2 as FQNEAQ. The CDR3 coding sequence is TGTGCCAGCAGCTTAAGAAGTCAGGGGCTGAGGGGAAACACCATATATTTT. This codes for CASSLRSQGLRGNTIYF.

The chain recombines TRBV5-6 with TRBJ2-5; D is possibly TRBD1 (8 bases). The CDR3 runs 16 residues. V gave up 2 bases and J gave up 4 bases, with 18 bases separating them. The germline CDR1 and CDR2 sequences are SGHDT and YYEEEE. For the CDR3, the DNA is TGTGCCAGCAGCTTTACAGGGGGGGCGGTTCGAGAGACCCAGTACTTC. Its translation is CASSFTGGAVRETQYF.

The chain joins TRBV7-2 to TRBJ2-1; D unresolved. Germline V gene sequence: CDR1 SGHTA, CDR2 FQGNSA. The CDR3 covers 13 residues. V was pared by 4 bases and J by 7 bases, with 11 bases between. Here the CDR3 reads CASSSLSRNEQFF. DNA for the CDR3: TGTGCCAGCAGCTCGCTCAGCAGGAATGAGCAGTTCTTC.

In its sample, this clone was seen once. The chain links TRBV19 to TRBJ2-3; D is possibly TRBD1 (6 bases). Germline CDR1 LNHDA, CDR2 SQIVND (reference sequence). The V gene lost 7 bases and the J gene lost 2 bases, with 13 bases spanning the gap. The CDR3 length is 14 residues. CDR3 protein: CASTTGPTTDTQYF. CDR3 nucleotides: TGTGCCAGTACGACAGGACCCACCACAGATACGCAGTATTTT.

A few counts support this clone. The V gene is TRBV19, the J gene TRBJ1-6; 8 nucleotides line up with TRBD1. The ends lost 4 bases at V and 0 bases at J; junction bases unmatched: 5. Germline CDR1 reads LNHDA; CDR2 reads SQIVND (reference sequence). The CDR3 loop spans 17 amino acids. CDR3 bases: TGTGCCAGTAGTACTAGACAGGGGAGCTCCTATAATTCACCCCTCCACTTT. It yields the protein CASSTRQGSSYNSPLHF.

The chain has TRBV9 and TRBJ2-1, with 11 bases that match TRBD2. V lost 1 base, J lost 6 bases, and 3 bases stayed unmatched. CDR1 is SGDLS, CDR2 YYNGEE, per germline. The CDR3 has 15 amino acids. CDR3 DNA: TGTGCCAGCAGCGTATTAGCGGGGGGGCCCAATGAGCAGTTCTTC. Residues: CASSVLAGGPNEQFF.

The chain uses TRBV6-4 and TRBJ2-3; 7 bases are shared with TRBD2. The CDR3 runs to 16 residues. CDR1 MRHNA and CDR2 SNTAGT come from the germline V gene. Trimming removed 4 bases from V and 3 bases from J; junction bases left unmatched: 10. Here the CDR3 reads CASSALSGLGTDTQYF. The CDR3 region has the DNA TGTGCCAGCAGTGCCCTTAGCGGGCTCGGTACAGATACGCAGTATTTT.

The rearrangement joins TRBV7-8 to TRBJ1-6; a possible D gene is TRBD1 (5 bases). V was trimmed by 5 bases and J by 9 bases, leaving 17 bases between them. Germline values: CDR1 SGHVS, CDR2 FQNEAQ. The CDR3 extends over 15 amino acids. CDR3 DNA sequence: TGTGCCAGCAGCCTAGGGGTTGCCTCGGGTTCACCCCTCCACTTT. This gives the protein CASSLGVASGSPLHF. Looking up the rest from reference TRBV7-8 and TRBJ1-6 gives the full variable domain: GAGVSQSPRYKVAKRGQDVALRCDPISGHVSLFWYQQALGQGPEFLTYFQNEAQLDKSGLPSDRFFAERPEGSVSTLKIQRTQQEDSAVYLCASSLGVASGSPLHFGNGTRLTVT.

This chain joins TRBV11-3 and TRBJ2-2, with D possibly matching TRBD1 (5 bases). The V gene lost 5 bases and the J gene lost 2 bases, with 9 bases spanning the gap. The CDR3 has 14 amino acids. CDR1 and CDR2 from the germline V gene are SGHNT and YENEEA. CDR3 protein: CASSVQANTGELFF. The CDR3 DNA is TGTGCCAGCAGCGTACAGGCCAACACCGGGGAGCTGTTTTTT.

This chain uses TRBV9 with TRBJ2-3; D gene unclear. CDR1 SGDLS and CDR2 YYNGEE come from the germline V gene. V lost 1 base and J lost 0, with 6 bases in between. The CDR3 contains 14 residues. CDR3 region: CASSVTPSTDTQYF. For the CDR3, the DNA is TGTGCCAGCAGCGTAACTCCTAGCACAGATACGCAGTATTTT.